The rows below give T cell receptor beta chains drawn from one sample of a study of blood T cell repertoires in COVID-19. Method: immunoSEQ multiplex PCR; TCRdb's copy keeps in-frame clones and lacks some. This table has fewer than 100,000 clones, approximately 92% appearing once. Specimen: peripheral blood. Receptor source: a woman at least 80 years old with acute or convalescent COVID-19. Each CDR3 is given with its conserved first and last residue. A D gene is named only where the DNA matches it firmly. For some rows the clone size is stated as once, few or many, or as a class when expanded; others skip it.

j_call	d_call	v_call	clone_size	cdr3_aa	cdr3_nt
TRBJ2-1	NA	TRBV13	NA	CASSLGSSSYNEQFF	TGTGCCAGCAGCTTGGGCAGCAGCTCCTACAATGAGCAGTTCTTC
TRBJ1-5	NA	TRBV19	NA	CASSPRRGGNQPQHF	TGTGCCAGTAGTCCACGGAGGGGTGGCAATCAGCCCCAGCATTTT
TRBJ2-2	TRBD1	TRBV5-1	NA	CASSRQGSFTGELFF	TGCGCCAGCAGTCGACAGGGGTCGTTCACCGGGGAGCTGTTTTTT
TRBJ2-5	NA	TRBV3-1/TRBV3-2	NA	CASSQGGRVVETQYF	TGTGCCAGCAGCCAAGGGGGCAGGGTAGTAGAGACCCAGTACTTC
TRBJ1-1	TRBD1	TRBV7-9	NA	CASRGGQENTEAFF	TGTGCCAGCAGGGGGGGACAGGAGAACACTGAAGCTTTCTTT
TRBJ1-1	NA	TRBV28	NA	CASSLPGWDSTEAFF	TGTGCCAGCAGTTTACCGGGGTGGGATAGCACTGAAGCTTTCTTT
TRBJ2-1	NA	TRBV19	NA	CASRRGGYNEQFF	TGTGCCTCCCGTAGGGGGGGGTACAATGAGCAGTTCTTC
TRBJ1-1	TRBD1	TRBV7-9	NA	CASSKDRGGTEAFF	TGTGCCAGCAGCAAGGACAGGGGAGGCACTGAAGCTTTCTTT
TRBJ2-6	TRBD1	TRBV4-1	NA	CASSQDLPGGYSGANVLTF	TGCGCCAGCAGCCAAGATTTACCAGGGGGATACTCTGGGGCCAACGTCCTGACTTTC
TRBJ2-7	TRBD1	TRBV7-3	NA	CASSRTGESYEQYF	TGTGCCAGCAGCCGAACAGGGGAATCCTACGAGCAGTACTTC
TRBJ1-4	TRBD1	TRBV7-9	NA	CASSYRGEKLFF	TGTGCCAGCAGCTACAGGGGAGAAAAACTGTTTTTT
TRBJ2-1	TRBD2	TRBV6-5	NA	CASSPGLVYNEQFF	TGTGCCAGCAGTCCGGGACTAGTCTACAATGAGCAGTTCTTC
TRBJ2-5	NA	TRBV5-1	NA	CASSQGGESGSETQYF	TGCGCCAGCAGCCAGGGCGGGGAGTCGGGATCGGAGACCCAGTACTTC
TRBJ1-4	NA	TRBV5-1	NA	CASKTQPGDTNEKLFF	TGCGCCAGCAAAACACAGCCGGGGGATACTAATGAAAAACTGTTTTTT
TRBJ1-1	TRBD1	TRBV6-5	NA	CASKGSRQGRTEAFF	TGTGCCAGCAAAGGTAGTCGACAGGGGAGGACTGAAGCTTTCTTT
TRBJ2-7	TRBD2	TRBV5-4	NA	CASSWGGLAGHEQYF	TGTGCCAGCAGCTGGGGGGGACTAGCGGGCCACGAGCAGTACTTC
TRBJ1-6	NA	TRBV10-1	NA	CASSDRGSPLHF	TGCGCCAGCAGTGACAGGGGCTCACCCCTCCACTTT
TRBJ1-1	TRBD1	TRBV10-2	NA	CASTIQGDTEAFF	TGCGCCAGCACCATTCAGGGGGACACTGAAGCTTTCTTT
TRBJ2-1	TRBD2	TRBV28	NA	CASSPYSGTSPIGQFF	TGTGCCAGCAGCCCCTACTCCGGGACTAGCCCAATAGGGCAGTTCTTC
TRBJ2-1	TRBD2	TRBV5-5	NA	CASSTLAGGPYNEQFF	TGTGCCAGCAGCACACTAGCGGGGGGGCCCTACAATGAGCAGTTCTTC
TRBJ2-5	NA	TRBV7-2	NA	CASSKRGYQETQYF	TGTGCCAGCAGCAAACGGGGGTACCAAGAGACCCAGTACTTC
TRBJ2-3	NA	TRBV15	NA	CATSREEFTDTQYF	TGTGCCACCAGCAGGGAGGAGTTCACAGATACGCAGTATTTT
TRBJ2-1	TRBD2	TRBV28	NA	CASSSEGLAGEGSYNEQFF	TGTGCCAGCAGTTCTGAGGGACTAGCGGGAGAGGGCTCCTACAATGAGCAGTTCTTC
TRBJ1-4	NA	TRBV6-2/TRBV6-3	NA	CASSYRQGSEKLFF	TGTGCCAGCAGTTACCGGCAGGGATCGGAAAAACTGTTTTTT
TRBJ1-2	TRBD1	TRBV19	NA	CASSSGQDLNGYTF	TGTGCCAGTAGTTCCGGACAGGACCTAAATGGCTACACCTTC
TRBJ1-6	TRBD1	TRBV27	NA	CASSSDRAHNSPLHF	TGTGCCAGCAGTTCGGACAGGGCCCATAATTCACCCCTCCACTTT
TRBJ2-4	TRBD1	TRBV20-1	NA	CSASLRQGAAKNIQYF	TGCAGTGCTAGTCTTCGACAGGGGGCGGCCAAAAACATTCAGTACTTC
TRBJ1-1	NA	TRBV12-5	NA	CASGLSPLNTEAFF	TGTGCTAGTGGTCTGTCCCCGTTGAACACTGAAGCTTTCTTT
TRBJ2-3	TRBD2	TRBV4-3	few	CASSQEWDYKGRDTQYF	TGCGCCAGCAGCCAAGAGTGGGACTATAAGGGGAGAGATACGCAGTATTTT
TRBJ1-5	NA	TRBV6-5	NA	CASSVGTPNQPQHF	TGTGCCAGCAGCGTTGGGACACCGAATCAGCCCCAGCATTTT
TRBJ2-6	TRBD2	TRBV11-3	NA	CASSLESGGAGANVLTF	TGTGCCAGCAGCTTAGAAAGCGGGGGGGCTGGGGCCAACGTCCTGACTTTC
TRBJ1-2	NA	TRBV24-1	few	CATSDSQGSRGYTF	TGTGCCACCAGTGATTCTCAGGGCTCCCGTGGCTACACCTTC
TRBJ2-7	NA	TRBV5-1	NA	CASSVQDSYEQYF	TGCGCCAGCAGCGTACAAGACAGTTACGAGCAGTACTTC
TRBJ2-7	TRBD1	TRBV6-5	NA	CASMLRDRTSYEQYF	TGTGCCAGCATGCTCAGGGACAGGACATCCTACGAGCAGTACTTC
TRBJ2-4	NA	TRBV6-1	once	CASSDPGRKNIQYF	TGTGCCAGCAGTGATCCCGGGAGAAAAAACATTCAGTACTTC
TRBJ2-2	TRBD1	TRBV7-9	NA	CASSLRTGRTGELFF	TGTGCCAGCAGCTTGAGGACAGGGCGGACCGGGGAGCTGTTTTTT
TRBJ2-7	TRBD2	TRBV5-1	few	CASNTGGNSYEQYF	TGCGCCAGCAACACGGGGGGGAACTCCTACGAGCAGTACTTC
TRBJ1-4	NA	TRBV2	once	CASSDGGVGYEKLFF	TGTGCCAGCAGTGATGGGGGCGTGGGATATGAAAAACTGTTTTTT
TRBJ1-3	NA	TRBV6-5	NA	CASRAPGIGNTIYF	TGTGCCAGCAGGGCCCCAGGGATTGGAAACACCATATATTTT
TRBJ1-2	NA	TRBV29-1	NA	CSVVGPGGYTF	TGCAGCGTCGTAGGTCCAGGGGGCTACACCTTC
TRBJ1-2	NA	TRBV5-4	NA	CASRVTERSGGDTF	TGTGCCAGCAGAGTGACAGAAAGAAGCGGGGGTGACACCTTC
TRBJ1-5	NA	TRBV19	NA	CASRSTSGGQPQHF	TGTGCCAGTCGATCCACATCGGGGGGGCAGCCCCAGCATTTT
TRBJ1-5	TRBD1	TRBV19	NA	CASSSGTGNQPQHF	TGTGCCAGTAGCTCTGGGACAGGGAATCAGCCCCAGCATTTT
TRBJ1-2	TRBD1	TRBV28	NA	CASSLGPGTGYGYTF	TGTGCCAGCAGTTTAGGACCCGGGACAGGCTATGGCTACACCTTC
TRBJ1-2	TRBD1	TRBV27	NA	CASSRTGTYGYTF	TGTGCCAGCAGTCGGACAGGGACCTATGGCTACACCTTC
TRBJ1-4	TRBD1	TRBV2	NA	CASRDRALIREKLFF	TGTGCCAGCAGGGACAGGGCCCTGATTAGGGAAAAACTGTTTTTT